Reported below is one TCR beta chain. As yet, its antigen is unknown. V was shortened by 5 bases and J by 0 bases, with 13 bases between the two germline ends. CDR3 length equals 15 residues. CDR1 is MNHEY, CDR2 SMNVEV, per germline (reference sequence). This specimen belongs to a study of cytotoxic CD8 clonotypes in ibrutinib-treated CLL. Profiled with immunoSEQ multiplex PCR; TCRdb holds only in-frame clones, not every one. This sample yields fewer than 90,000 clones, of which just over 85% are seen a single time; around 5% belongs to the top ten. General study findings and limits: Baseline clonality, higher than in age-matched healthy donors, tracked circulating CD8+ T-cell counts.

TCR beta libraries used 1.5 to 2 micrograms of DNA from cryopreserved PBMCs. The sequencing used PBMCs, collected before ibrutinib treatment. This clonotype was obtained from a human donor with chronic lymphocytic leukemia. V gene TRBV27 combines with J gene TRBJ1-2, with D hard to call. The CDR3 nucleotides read TGTGCCAGCAGTCCCGCCCGGCGAGCTAACTATGGCTACACCTTC. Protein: CASSPARRANYGYTF.